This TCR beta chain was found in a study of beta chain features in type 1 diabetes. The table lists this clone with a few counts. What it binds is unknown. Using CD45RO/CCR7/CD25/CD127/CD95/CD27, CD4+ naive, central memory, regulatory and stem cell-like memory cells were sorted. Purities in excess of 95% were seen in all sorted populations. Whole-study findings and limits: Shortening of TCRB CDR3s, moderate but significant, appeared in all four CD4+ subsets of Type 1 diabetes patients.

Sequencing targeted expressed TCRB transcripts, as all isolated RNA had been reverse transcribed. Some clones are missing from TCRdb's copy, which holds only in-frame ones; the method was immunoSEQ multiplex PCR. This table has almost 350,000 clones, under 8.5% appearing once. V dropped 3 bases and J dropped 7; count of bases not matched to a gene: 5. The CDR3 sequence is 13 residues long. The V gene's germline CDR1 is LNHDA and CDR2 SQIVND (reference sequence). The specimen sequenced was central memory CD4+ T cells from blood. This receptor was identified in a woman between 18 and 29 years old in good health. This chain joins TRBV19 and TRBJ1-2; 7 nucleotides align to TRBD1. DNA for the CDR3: TGTGCCAGTAGTATTGAGGGGGCGCGTGGCTACACCTTC. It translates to CASSIEGARGYTF.